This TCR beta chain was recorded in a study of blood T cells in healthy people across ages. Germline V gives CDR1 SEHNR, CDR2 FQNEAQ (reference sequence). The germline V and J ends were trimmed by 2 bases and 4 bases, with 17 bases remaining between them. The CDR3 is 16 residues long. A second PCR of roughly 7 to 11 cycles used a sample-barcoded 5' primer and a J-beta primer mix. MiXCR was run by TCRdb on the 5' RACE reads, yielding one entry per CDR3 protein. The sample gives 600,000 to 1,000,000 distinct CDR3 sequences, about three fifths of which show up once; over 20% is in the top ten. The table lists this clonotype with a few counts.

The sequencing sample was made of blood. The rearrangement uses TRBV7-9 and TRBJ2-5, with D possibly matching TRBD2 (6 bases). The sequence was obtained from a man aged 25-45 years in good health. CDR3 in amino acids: CASSLFRELRGETQYF. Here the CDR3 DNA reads TGTGCCAGCAGCTTATTTCGGGAGTTGAGGGGAGAGACCCAGTACTTC.